This TCR beta chain was recorded in a study of blood T cell repertoires in COVID-19. In the study overall: T cells, B-cell-depleted T cells, or PBMCs provided the cDNA or gDNA that served as material.

In the original processing: Counts of nucleated cells, estimated from reference gene primer amplification, were obtained. Using immunoSEQ multiplex PCR, the repertoire was profiled, and TCRdb retains in-frame clones only, with some absent. The DNA gave D and trimming, while V, J and clone size come from that table. This sample has approximately 150,000 clones, with around 84% found just once. Looked up from germline, CDR1 is MNHEY and CDR2 is SVGAGI. This CDR3 contains 15 residues. V shed 2 bases and J shed 4 bases, with 14 bases lying between them. This clone came up once. Everyone who took part was roughly 18 to 90 years old, and they came from about two dozen US areas.

The J gene is TRBJ1-2, the V gene TRBV6-5, with a possible D match to TRBD1 (6 bases). Sequencing was carried out using PBMCs or T cells enriched from blood (not recorded which). The sequence derives from a man in his forties with acute COVID-19. CDR3 DNA: TGTGCCAGCAGTTACCGGACAGTCCTAGGCTATGGCTACACCTTC. Amino acids: CASSYRTVLGYGYTF.